The 6 T cell receptor beta chains below all came from one sample that was sequenced in a study of glioma-infiltrating T cells. Using RNA template, CDR3s of TCR alpha and beta were amplified with iRepertoire arm-PCR. From the multiplex PCR reads, TCRdb called clonotypes with MiXCR, one entry per CDR3 protein. This table has a few hundred thousand distinct CDR3 sequences, approximately 42% appearing once. The source material was glioma tissue, nonneoplastic brain tissue, or PBMCs (not recorded which). These receptors came from a human donor with low-grade glioma or glioblastoma, undergoing nonglioma brain surgery, or in good health (not recorded which).

This clonotype has a count of ten or more. The chain recombines TRBV20-1 with TRBJ2-7; tentatively, D is TRBD1 (6 bases). With 5 bases removed from V and 0 bases from J, the gap between germline ends came to 14 bases. Germline-derived CDR1 and CDR2 are DFQATT and SNEGSKA (reference sequence). The CDR3 totals 14 residues. CDR3 residues: CSAPVPGVSYEQYF. DNA for the CDR3: TGCAGTGCTCCCGTGCCAGGGGTCTCCTACGAGCAGTACTTC.

This clonotype was observed a handful of times. J is TRBJ2-4 and V is TRBV5-1; D gene unclear. Germline V gives CDR1 SGHRS, CDR2 YFSETQ. The CDR3 contains 16 residues. Trimming pared 1 base from V and 2 bases from J, leaving 13 bases between. CDR3 loop: CASSLIPGLTKNIQYF. The CDR3 bases are TGCGCCAGCAGCTTGATCCCAGGCCTAACCAAAAACATTCAGTACTTC. The variable domain in full, completed from reference TRBV5-1 and TRBJ2-4, reads KAGVTQTPRYLIKTRGQQVTLSCSPISGHRSVSWYQQTPGQGLQFLFEYFSETQRNKGNFPGRFSGRQFSNSRSEMNVSTLELGDSALYLCASSLIPGLTKNIQYFGAGTRLSVL.

The V gene is TRBV10-3, the J gene TRBJ1-5, with D perhaps matching TRBD1 (5 bases). V lost 1 base to trimming and J lost 5 bases, with 6 bases between them. Germline values: CDR1 ENHRY, CDR2 SYGVKD. The CDR3 runs 13 residues. The CDR3 spells CAISELGDQPQHF. CDR3 nucleotide sequence: TGTGCCATCAGTGAGTTGGGGGATCAGCCCCAGCATTTT.

Comment on this clonotype: The conserved phenylalanine or tryptophan normally closing the CDR3 is absent here, so this likely arose from a read error. In DNA form, the CDR3 reads TGCAGTGCTAGCCGGGACGCAAACACTGAAGCTTTCCTT. Translation: CSASRDANTEAFL. The V and J genes are TRBV20-1 and TRBJ1-1, with a tentative D call TRBD1 (5 bases). V was cut by 3 bases and J by 2 bases, with 10 bases left in between. This CDR3 contains 13 residues. The germline V gene has CDR1 DFQATT and CDR2 SNEGSKA (reference sequence).

This clonotype was observed a handful of times. The chain is built from TRBV6-6 and TRBJ2-1; D assignment may be TRBD1 or TRBD2 (6 bases each). The CDR3 has 17 residues. Germline CDR1 reads MNHNY; CDR2 reads SVGAGI (reference sequence). V was pared by 0 bases and J by 5 bases, with 17 bases between. The CDR3 reads CASSYSIGGLRHNEQFF. DNA for the CDR3: TGTGCCAGCAGTTACTCCATTGGGGGGCTCAGGCACAATGAGCAGTTCTTC.

The V gene is TRBV14, the J gene TRBJ1-1, with D unclear. Between the trimmed V and J ends, which lost 0 bases and 12 bases, there was a span of 26 bases. This CDR3 is 17 amino acids long. The germline V gene has CDR1 SGHDN and CDR2 FVKESK. The CDR3 is CASSQDRAQTTPNGPFF. The DNA of the CDR3 is TGTGCCAGCAGCCAAGATCGGGCGCAAACTACTCCCAATGGGCCTTTCTTT.